Following are 10 T cell receptor beta chains from one sample sequenced in a study of a mutant IDH1 vaccine in newly diagnosed glioma. TCRdb's copy holds only in-frame clones and misses some; the assay was immunoSEQ multiplex PCR. This table has around 45,000 clones, more than 75% appearing once. Antigens of these TCRs are unknown. Time point in this sample: week 35, safety follow-up. A 20-mer mutant IDH1 peptide at 300 ug was injected subcutaneously with topical imiquimod. The source was PBMCs, collected from a glioma patient whose treatment included an IDH1 peptide vaccine. Receptor source: a woman aged 40 to 50 with glioma.

V gene TRBV4-3 combines with J gene TRBJ1-6; D may be TRBD1 (6 bases). Germline V lookup: CDR1 LGHNA, CDR2 YSLEER. The V end was cut by 0 bases, the J end by 10 bases, with 13 bases between. The CDR3 loop spans 15 amino acids. CDR3 region: CASSQEGGGGSPLHF. In nucleotides, the CDR3 is TGCGCCAGCAGCCAAGAAGGGGGGGGAGGATCACCCCTCCACTTT.

The chain links TRBV10-1 to TRBJ2-4; no clear D gene. There are 13 residues in the CDR3. V was trimmed by 0 bases and J by 7 bases, leaving 7 bases between them. The germline gives CDR1 WNHNN, CDR2 SYGVQD (reference sequence). The CDR3, as DNA: TGCGCCAGCAGTGAGTCGGTCGGGAACATTCAGTACTTC. Its translation is CASSESVGNIQYF.

This chain uses TRBV13 with TRBJ2-7, with 10 bases aligning to TRBD2. Germline V lookup: CDR1 PRHDT, CDR2 FYEKMQ (reference sequence). The CDR3 is 16 amino acids. With V trimmed by 4 bases and J by 2 bases, 8 bases remained unmatched. CDR3 protein: CASSSIAGGATYEQYF. The CDR3 DNA follows: TGTGCCAGCAGCTCAATAGCGGGAGGTGCAACCTACGAGCAGTACTTC.

The genes are TRBV19 and TRBJ1-1; D gene uncertain. Germline CDR1 is LNHDA and CDR2 is SQIVND (reference sequence). This CDR3 comprises 11 residues. Trimming cost V 11 bases and J 7 bases, with 14 bases left between them. The CDR3 loop is CAAKGGFEAFF. The CDR3 region has the DNA TGTGCCGCTAAGGGAGGCTTTGAAGCTTTCTTT.

This clone was detected only a few times. The rearrangement uses TRBV19 and TRBJ1-2, with 8 bases lining up with TRBD1. Looked up from germline, CDR1 is LNHDA and CDR2 is SQIVND (reference sequence). The V gene end was trimmed by 5 bases and the J gene end by 7 bases; junction bases not matched to a gene: 6. The CDR3 has 13 residues. The CDR3, as DNA: TGTGCCAGTAGTCCGGACAGGGTCGCTGGCTACACCTTC. Translation gives CASSPDRVAGYTF.

The V call is TRBV2, the J call TRBJ2-7, with TRBD2 matching over 13 bases. Unmatched junction bases numbered 3, after V lost 3 bases and J lost 7 bases. Germline CDR1 reads SNHLY; CDR2 reads FYNNEI. The CDR3 covers 14 residues. The CDR3 spells CASSEVLAGGEQYF. CDR3 DNA sequence: TGTGCCAGCAGTGAGGTACTAGCGGGAGGGGAGCAGTACTTC.

The V call is TRBV6-1, the J call TRBJ1-1; tentative D call: TRBD1 (5 bases). The CDR3 is made up of 13 amino acids. Germline loops: CDR1 MNHNS, CDR2 SASEGT. Trimming took 4 bases from V and 6 from J, leaving 12 bases between them. CDR3 DNA: TGTGCCAGCAGTGGGACAACTGGGGCTGAAGCTTTCTTT. This translates into CASSGTTGAEAFF.

This chain uses TRBV19 with TRBJ2-1; TRBD2 matches at 9 bases. The CDR3 loop spans 15 amino acids. CDR1 LNHDA and CDR2 SQIVND come from the germline V gene (reference sequence). V lost 7 bases and J lost 6; bases outside the gene matches: 10. The CDR3 DNA sequence: TGTGCCAGTACCCATAGCGGGAGCCTCGTCAATGAGCAGTTCTTC. It is translated as CASTHSGSLVNEQFF.

This chain connects TRBV9 to TRBJ2-7; a possible D gene is TRBD1 (5 bases). V was cut by 2 bases and J by 5 bases, with 11 bases left in between. Germline V gene data show CDR1 as SGDLS and CDR2 as YYNGEE. This CDR3 is 13 amino acids long. The chain's CDR3 is CASSVGRVNEQYF. The CDR3 coding sequence is TGTGCCAGCAGCGTGGGCAGGGTAAACGAGCAGTACTTC.

The chain employs TRBV4-1 and TRBJ1-4, with D possibly matching TRBD1 (5 bases). Trimming shortened V by 0 bases and J by 6 bases, and 20 bases separated the two germline ends. The CDR3 is made up of 18 amino acids. CDR1 is MGHRA, CDR2 YSYEKL, per germline. CDR3: CASSQDPRTRGVDEKLFF. As DNA, the CDR3 is TGCGCCAGCAGCCAAGATCCAAGGACGAGGGGTGTAGATGAAAAACTGTTTTTT.